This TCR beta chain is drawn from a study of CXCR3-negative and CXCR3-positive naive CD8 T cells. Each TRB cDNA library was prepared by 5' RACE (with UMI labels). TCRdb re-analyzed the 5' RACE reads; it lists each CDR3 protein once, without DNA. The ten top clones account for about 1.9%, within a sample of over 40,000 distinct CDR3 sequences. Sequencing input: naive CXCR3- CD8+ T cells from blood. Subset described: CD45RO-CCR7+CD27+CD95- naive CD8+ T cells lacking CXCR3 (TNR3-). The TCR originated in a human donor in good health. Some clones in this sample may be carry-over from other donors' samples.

The CDR3 region is CASSQDETQYF. This chain joins TRBV10-1 and TRBJ2-5. The CDR3 loop spans 11 amino acids. Germline V CDR1 and CDR2: WNHNN, SYGVQD (reference sequence).